This passage covers 5 T cell receptor beta chains from one sample sequenced in a study of T cells of healthy individuals. Each CDR3 protein is one row after TCRdb ran MiXCR on the 5' RACE reads. The table includes 90,000 to 100,000 distinct CDR3 sequences, 17% detected once. These receptors were obtained from a human donor in good health.

This clonotype was seen at least ten times. The chain carries TRBV20-1 and TRBJ1-2; D perhaps matches TRBD1 (6 bases). V lost 3 bases to trimming and J lost 8 bases, with 22 bases between them. CDR1 is DFQATT, CDR2 SNEGSKA, per germline (reference sequence). The CDR3 consists of 15 residues. The CDR3 DNA is TGCAGTGCTAGTTCACCCGTTGGGGGGCTAGGGGGCTACACCTTC. This translates into CSASSPVGGLGGYTF.

The chain joins TRBV7-9 to TRBJ2-3; D unclear. Trimming removed 3 bases at V and 2 bases at J, with 6 bases between. This CDR3 spans 13 amino acids. The germline V gene has CDR1 SEHNR and CDR2 FQNEAQ (reference sequence). CDR3 amino acids: CASSFTTTDTQYF. Here the CDR3 DNA reads TGTGCCAGCAGCTTCACGACCACAGATACGCAGTATTTT.

The J gene is TRBJ1-5, the V gene TRBV10-3; D remains ambiguous. V was pared by 0 bases and J by 5 bases, with 11 bases between. This CDR3 is built from 15 residues. CDR1 ENHRY and CDR2 SYGVKD come from the germline V gene. The CDR3 loop is CAISESGWGYQPQHF. The CDR3 DNA reads as TGTGCCATCAGTGAGTCGGGGTGGGGATATCAGCCCCAGCATTTT.

The J gene is TRBJ2-1, the V gene TRBV18, with TRBD2 matching over 7 bases. Per the germline V gene, CDR1 is KGHSH and CDR2 is LQKENI. CDR3 size: 16 residues. With 1 base clipped from V and 6 bases from J, the junction kept 9 bases outside the gene matches. DNA of the CDR3: TGTGCCAGCTCACCACGGGAGGGAGGATTTGGCAATGAGCAGTTCTTC. This gives the protein CASSPREGGFGNEQFF.

The chain is built from TRBV7-7 and TRBJ2-1; D gene unclear. The CDR3 sequence is 9 residues long. V lost 6 bases and J 10 bases, leaving 4 bases between the germline ends. Germline V lookup: CDR1 SSHAT, CDR2 FNYEAQ (reference sequence). In DNA form, the CDR3 reads TGTGCCAGCAGTCCAGAGCAGTTCTTC. Its protein product is CASSPEQFF. The full variable domain, rest sourced from reference TRBV7-7 and TRBJ2-1, is GAGVSQSPRYKVTKRGQDVTLRCDPISSHATLYWYQQALGQGPEFLTYFNYEAQPDKSGLPSDRFSAERPEGSISTLTIQRTEQRDSAMYRCASSPEQFFGPGTRLTVL.